The rows below give T cell receptor beta chains drawn from one sample of a study of blood T cell repertoires in COVID-19. Some clones are missing from TCRdb's copy, which holds only in-frame ones; the method was immunoSEQ multiplex PCR. The sample shows 130,000 to 150,000 clones, roughly 90% of them seen only once. The sample taken for sequencing was PBMCs or T cells enriched from blood (not recorded which). Source of these receptors: a woman younger than 45 with acute COVID-19. CDR3s include the opening cysteine and the closing phenylalanine or tryptophan. The order of the fields is CDR3 protein, CDR3 DNA, V gene, clone size, J gene, D gene. A D gene is named only where the DNA matches it firmly. Size is omitted from some rows. Given values are once, few, many or a class for expanded clones.

CDR3 protein: CASSQGTGTYQPQHF
CDR3 DNA: TGTGCCAGCAGCCAGGGGACAGGGACATATCAGCCCCAGCATTTT
V gene: TRBV28
clone size: .
J gene: TRBJ1-5
D gene: TRBD1

CDR3 protein: CATTSGSTTGELFF
CDR3 DNA: TGTGCCACCACTAGCGGGAGTACAACCGGGGAGCTGTTTTTT
V gene: TRBV10-3
clone size: .
J gene: TRBJ2-2
D gene: TRBD2

CDR3 protein: CASSPVAGGPGKTQYF
CDR3 DNA: TGTGCCAGCAGCCCAGTAGCGGGAGGGCCCGGGAAGACCCAGTACTTC
V gene: TRBV3-1/TRBV3-2
clone size: .
J gene: TRBJ2-5
D gene: TRBD2

CDR3 protein: CASSVDTAYGYTF
CDR3 DNA: TGCGCCAGCAGCGTAGACACCGCCTATGGCTACACCTTC
V gene: TRBV5-1
clone size: .
J gene: TRBJ1-2
D gene: .

CDR3 protein: CASSYPRPGTSGRVTRDTQYF
CDR3 DNA: TGTGCCAGCAGTTACCCCCGTCCCGGGACTAGCGGGAGGGTTACTCGGGATACGCAGTATTTT
V gene: TRBV6-2/TRBV6-3
clone size: .
J gene: TRBJ2-3
D gene: TRBD2

CDR3 protein: CASSLGRDSPTSGNTIYF
CDR3 DNA: TGTGCCAGCAGTTTAGGCCGGGACAGCCCCACCTCTGGAAACACCATATATTTT
V gene: TRBV28
clone size: .
J gene: TRBJ1-3
D gene: TRBD1

CDR3 protein: CASSPGLAGGSFDEQYF
CDR3 DNA: TGTGCCAGCAGCCCGGGACTAGCGGGAGGGTCTTTCGACGAGCAGTACTTC
V gene: TRBV4-2
clone size: many
J gene: TRBJ2-7
D gene: TRBD2

CDR3 protein: CASSLEAGVEQFF
CDR3 DNA: TGCGCCAGCAGCTTGGAGGCGGGAGTTGAGCAGTTCTTC
V gene: TRBV5-1
clone size: .
J gene: TRBJ2-1
D gene: TRBD2

CDR3 protein: CASSTTGGGLGEQYF
CDR3 DNA: TGTGCCAGCAGCACAACAGGGGGCGGGTTGGGCGAGCAGTACTTC
V gene: TRBV28
clone size: .
J gene: TRBJ2-7
D gene: TRBD1

CDR3 protein: CASSIPLGELIYNEQFF
CDR3 DNA: TGCGCCAGCAGCATTCCCCTCGGCGAACTAATTTACAATGAGCAGTTCTTC
V gene: TRBV5-1
clone size: .
J gene: TRBJ2-1
D gene: .

CDR3 protein: CSVEDLAQGGYEQYF
CDR3 DNA: TGCAGCGTTGAAGATCTTGCACAGGGGGGTTACGAGCAGTACTTC
V gene: TRBV29-1
clone size: .
J gene: TRBJ2-7
D gene: TRBD1

CDR3 protein: CASSLTRSGSGTDTQYF
CDR3 DNA: TGTGCCAGCAGCTTAACTAGAAGCGGGAGTGGCACAGATACGCAGTATTTT
V gene: TRBV7-3
clone size: once
J gene: TRBJ2-3
D gene: TRBD2

CDR3 protein: CASSSRQGDQPQHF
CDR3 DNA: TGTGCCAGCAGCTCTCGCCAGGGCGATCAGCCCCAGCATTTT
V gene: TRBV9
clone size: .
J gene: TRBJ1-5
D gene: .

CDR3 protein: CASSVDGARAQFF
CDR3 DNA: TGTGCCAGCAGCGTAGATGGGGCCCGTGCGCAGTTCTTC
V gene: TRBV9
clone size: .
J gene: TRBJ2-1
D gene: .

CDR3 protein: CASSLALSNQPQHF
CDR3 DNA: TGTGCCAGCAGTTTGGCCCTGAGCAATCAGCCCCAGCATTTT
V gene: TRBV28
clone size: .
J gene: TRBJ1-5
D gene: .

CDR3 protein: CASSGTSGGNEQFF
CDR3 DNA: TGTGCCAGCAGCGGGACTAGCGGAGGCAATGAGCAGTTCTTC
V gene: TRBV9
clone size: few
J gene: TRBJ2-1
D gene: TRBD2

CDR3 protein: CASSLEPSGRAAGELFF
CDR3 DNA: TGCGCCAGCAGCTTGGAGCCTAGCGGGAGGGCCGCCGGGGAGCTGTTTTTT
V gene: TRBV5-1
clone size: .
J gene: TRBJ2-2
D gene: TRBD2

CDR3 protein: CASSFSRGGEKLFF
CDR3 DNA: TGTGCCAGCAGTTTTTCGAGAGGAGGAGAAAAACTGTTTTTT
V gene: TRBV27
clone size: .
J gene: TRBJ1-4
D gene: .

CDR3 protein: CASITRTSGAYEQYF
CDR3 DNA: TGTGCCAGTATTACTCGGACTAGCGGGGCCTACGAGCAGTACTTC
V gene: TRBV28
clone size: .
J gene: TRBJ2-7
D gene: TRBD2

CDR3 protein: CASSLAVAGGADTQYF
CDR3 DNA: TGTGCCAGCAGCTTAGCGGTAGCGGGAGGCGCGGATACGCAGTATTTT
V gene: TRBV7-2
clone size: .
J gene: TRBJ2-3
D gene: TRBD2

CDR3 protein: CASTSGLYSNQPQHF
CDR3 DNA: TGTGCCAGTACCAGCGGGCTTTATAGCAATCAGCCCCAGCATTTT
V gene: TRBV19
clone size: .
J gene: TRBJ1-5
D gene: .

CDR3 protein: CASSPQQGPQETQYF
CDR3 DNA: TGTGCCAGCAGCCCGCAACAGGGGCCCCAAGAGACCCAGTACTTC
V gene: TRBV7-2
clone size: .
J gene: TRBJ2-5
D gene: TRBD1

CDR3 protein: CASSGHGLAGEGPDTQYF
CDR3 DNA: TGTGCCAGCAGCGGTCACGGACTAGCGGGAGAGGGCCCAGATACGCAGTATTTT
V gene: TRBV3-1/TRBV3-2
clone size: .
J gene: TRBJ2-3
D gene: TRBD2

CDR3 protein: CASSFGTGTTEAFF
CDR3 DNA: TGTGCCAGCAGCTTCGGGACAGGGACTACTGAAGCTTTCTTT
V gene: TRBV5-4
clone size: .
J gene: TRBJ1-1
D gene: TRBD1

CDR3 protein: CASSSGQDGEKLFF
CDR3 DNA: TGTGCCAGCAGCTCCGGACAGGACGGCGAAAAACTGTTTTTT
V gene: TRBV7-9
clone size: .
J gene: TRBJ1-4
D gene: TRBD1

CDR3 protein: CASSPGTGNTIYF
CDR3 DNA: TGTGCCAGCAGCCCGGGGACTGGAAACACCATATATTTT
V gene: TRBV3-1/TRBV3-2
clone size: .
J gene: TRBJ1-3
D gene: .

CDR3 protein: CASSEQGAGKLFF
CDR3 DNA: TGTGCCAGCAGTGAGCAGGGGGCCGGAAAACTGTTTTTT
V gene: TRBV25-1
clone size: .
J gene: TRBJ1-4
D gene: TRBD1

CDR3 protein: CASSGASGSSYEQYF
CDR3 DNA: TGTGCCAGTAGTGGGGCTAGCGGGAGCTCCTACGAGCAGTACTTC
V gene: TRBV19
clone size: .
J gene: TRBJ2-7
D gene: TRBD2

CDR3 protein: CASSDHLQPPTGNTIYF
CDR3 DNA: TGTGCCAGCAGCGATCATCTACAGCCCCCCACTGGAAACACCATATATTTT
V gene: TRBV11-2
clone size: .
J gene: TRBJ1-3
D gene: .

CDR3 protein: CASSPFYEQFF
CDR3 DNA: TGTGCCAGCAGCCCTTTCTATGAGCAGTTCTTC
V gene: TRBV13
clone size: .
J gene: TRBJ2-1
D gene: .

CDR3 protein: CAWSPGFDTQYF
CDR3 DNA: TGTGCCTGGAGCCCGGGGTTTGATACGCAGTATTTT
V gene: TRBV30
clone size: .
J gene: TRBJ2-3
D gene: .

CDR3 protein: CACQTGSSAGELFF
CDR3 DNA: TGTGCCTGCCAAACCGGGTCCAGCGCCGGGGAGCTGTTTTTT
V gene: TRBV30
clone size: few
J gene: TRBJ2-2
D gene: .

CDR3 protein: CAISESMAGVTDTQYF
CDR3 DNA: TGTGCCATCAGTGAGTCCATGGCGGGAGTTACAGATACGCAGTATTTT
V gene: TRBV10-3
clone size: .
J gene: TRBJ2-3
D gene: TRBD2

CDR3 protein: CSGRQPGRETQYF
CDR3 DNA: TGCAGCGGTAGACAGCCTGGTCGGGAGACCCAGTACTTC
V gene: TRBV29-1
clone size: .
J gene: TRBJ2-5
D gene: .

CDR3 protein: CASSFVTGGHEQYF
CDR3 DNA: TGTGCCAGCAGCTTCGTCACAGGGGGCCACGAGCAGTACTTC
V gene: TRBV7-2
clone size: once
J gene: TRBJ2-7
D gene: TRBD1

CDR3 protein: CASSLGPSGIHYEQYF
CDR3 DNA: TGTGCCAGCAGCTTAGGACCTAGCGGGATCCACTACGAGCAGTACTTC
V gene: TRBV7-9
clone size: .
J gene: TRBJ2-7
D gene: TRBD2

CDR3 protein: CASSPRVDTEAFF
CDR3 DNA: TGTGCCAGCTCACCCAGGGTTGACACTGAAGCTTTCTTT
V gene: TRBV18
clone size: .
J gene: TRBJ1-1
D gene: .

CDR3 protein: CASSYLLRSREDQPQHF
CDR3 DNA: TGTGCCAGCAGTTACCTTTTGAGGTCAAGGGAGGACCAGCCCCAGCATTTT
V gene: TRBV6-2/TRBV6-3
clone size: .
J gene: TRBJ1-5
D gene: .

CDR3 protein: CASSYSPGGTSSYEQYF
CDR3 DNA: TGTGCCAGCAGTTACTCCCCGGGAGGAACCTCCTCCTACGAGCAGTACTTC
V gene: TRBV6-2/TRBV6-3
clone size: .
J gene: TRBJ2-7
D gene: TRBD2

CDR3 protein: CASSLRTGGIGGTEAFF
CDR3 DNA: TGTGCCAGCAGCTTAAGAACAGGGGGCATAGGGGGCACTGAAGCTTTCTTT
V gene: TRBV7-9
clone size: .
J gene: TRBJ1-1
D gene: TRBD1

CDR3 protein: CASSSPSPGLAYEQYF
CDR3 DNA: TGTGCCAGCAGCTCCCCTTCCCCCGGACTAGCCTACGAGCAGTACTTC
V gene: TRBV7-9
clone size: once
J gene: TRBJ2-7
D gene: TRBD2

CDR3 protein: CASSGQAQETQYF
CDR3 DNA: TGTGCCAGCAGCGGACAGGCTCAAGAGACCCAGTACTTC
V gene: TRBV9
clone size: .
J gene: TRBJ2-5
D gene: .

CDR3 protein: CASSLVGGPNEKLFF
CDR3 DNA: TGTGCCAGCAGTTTAGTCGGGGGACCTAATGAAAAACTGTTTTTT
V gene: TRBV27
clone size: .
J gene: TRBJ1-4
D gene: .

CDR3 protein: CASSSAVREPQHF
CDR3 DNA: TGTGCCAGCAGCTCGGCAGTCCGGGAGCCCCAGCATTTT
V gene: TRBV2
clone size: .
J gene: TRBJ1-5
D gene: .

CDR3 protein: CAWNTGTGGYEQYF
CDR3 DNA: TGTGCCTGGAACACCGGGACCGGGGGATACGAGCAGTACTTC
V gene: TRBV30
clone size: .
J gene: TRBJ2-7
D gene: .

CDR3 protein: CASSRQGFGYTF
CDR3 DNA: TGTGCCAGCAGCAGACAGGGCTTTGGCTACACCTTC
V gene: TRBV9
clone size: .
J gene: TRBJ1-2
D gene: TRBD1

CDR3 protein: CASSLTSPRGSYNEQFF
CDR3 DNA: TGTGCCAGCAGCTTAACCAGCCCCAGAGGCTCCTACAATGAGCAGTTCTTC
V gene: TRBV7-3
clone size: .
J gene: TRBJ2-1
D gene: .

CDR3 protein: CASSLQGDTQYF
CDR3 DNA: TGCGCCAGCAGCTTACAGGGGGACACGCAGTATTTT
V gene: TRBV5-1
clone size: .
J gene: TRBJ2-3
D gene: TRBD1

CDR3 protein: CASSPLGLPQETQYF
CDR3 DNA: TGTGCCAGCTCACCATTGGGACTGCCACAAGAGACCCAGTACTTC
V gene: TRBV18
clone size: .
J gene: TRBJ2-5
D gene: .

CDR3 protein: CASSLGTGHEGYTF
CDR3 DNA: TGTGCCAGCAGCTTAGGGACAGGGCATGAGGGCTACACCTTC
V gene: TRBV7-2
clone size: .
J gene: TRBJ1-2
D gene: TRBD1

CDR3 protein: CASSRTTMFSTDTQYF
CDR3 DNA: TGTGCCAGCTCCAGAACAACTATGTTTAGCACAGATACGCAGTATTTT
V gene: TRBV18
clone size: .
J gene: TRBJ2-3
D gene: .

CDR3 protein: CASSLFNRETQYF
CDR3 DNA: TGTGCCAGCAGCTTATTTAATAGAGAGACCCAGTACTTC
V gene: TRBV7-6
clone size: .
J gene: TRBJ2-5
D gene: .

CDR3 protein: CASSFDYYNEQFF
CDR3 DNA: TGTGCCAGCAGTTTCGACTACTACAATGAGCAGTTCTTC
V gene: TRBV28
clone size: .
J gene: TRBJ2-1
D gene: .

CDR3 protein: CAWSKSGRMDEQFF
CDR3 DNA: TGTGCCTGGAGTAAAAGCGGGAGAATGGATGAGCAGTTCTTC
V gene: TRBV30
clone size: .
J gene: TRBJ2-1
D gene: TRBD2

CDR3 protein: CASSTEQGPYYEQYF
CDR3 DNA: TGTGCCAGCAGCACAGAACAGGGGCCATACTACGAGCAGTACTTC
V gene: TRBV13
clone size: .
J gene: TRBJ2-7
D gene: TRBD1

CDR3 protein: CASSLGTSSETQYF
CDR3 DNA: TGTGCCAGCAGCCTGGGGACATCCTCAGAGACCCAGTACTTC
V gene: TRBV5-4
clone size: .
J gene: TRBJ2-5
D gene: .

CDR3 protein: CASSLGDSSNYGYTF
CDR3 DNA: TGTGCCAGCAGCTTAGGGGACAGCTCTAACTATGGCTACACCTTC
V gene: TRBV7-2
clone size: .
J gene: TRBJ1-2
D gene: TRBD1

CDR3 protein: CASSEEPGRVYGYTF
CDR3 DNA: TGTGCCAGTAGTGAAGAGCCCGGGAGAGTCTATGGCTACACCTTC
V gene: TRBV19
clone size: few
J gene: TRBJ1-2
D gene: .

CDR3 protein: CACLHRDRVDIQYF
CDR3 DNA: TGTGCCTGTTTACACAGGGACAGGGTGGACATTCAGTACTTC
V gene: TRBV30
clone size: .
J gene: TRBJ2-4
D gene: TRBD1

CDR3 protein: CASSFPGQGFTGELFF
CDR3 DNA: TGTGCCAGCAGTTTCCCGGGACAGGGATTCACCGGGGAGCTGTTTTTT
V gene: TRBV28
clone size: .
J gene: TRBJ2-2
D gene: TRBD1